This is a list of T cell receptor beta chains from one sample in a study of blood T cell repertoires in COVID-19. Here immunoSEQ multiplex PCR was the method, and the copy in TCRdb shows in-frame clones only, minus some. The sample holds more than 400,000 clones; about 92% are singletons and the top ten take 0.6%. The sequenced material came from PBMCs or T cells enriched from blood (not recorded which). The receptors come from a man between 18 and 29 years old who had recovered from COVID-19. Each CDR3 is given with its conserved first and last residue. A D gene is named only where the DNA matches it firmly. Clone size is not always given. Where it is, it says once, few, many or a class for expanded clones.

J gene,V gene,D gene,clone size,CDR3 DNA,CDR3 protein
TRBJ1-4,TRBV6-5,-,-,TGTGCCAGCAGTTACTCAGGGATGGGGCAGAGAAAACTGTTTTTT,CASSYSGMGQRKLFF
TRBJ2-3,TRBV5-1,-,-,TGCGCCAGCAGCTTGGGTGAGACAAACACAGATACGCAGTATTTT,CASSLGETNTDTQYF
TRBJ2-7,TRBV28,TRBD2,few,TGTGCCAGCAGTTTTCATTTGGAGGGACTAGGGAGCTCCTACGAGCAGTACTTC,CASSFHLEGLGSSYEQYF
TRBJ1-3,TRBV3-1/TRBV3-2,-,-,TGTGCCAGCAGCCAAGACAGCTCTGGAAACACCATATATTTT,CASSQDSSGNTIYF
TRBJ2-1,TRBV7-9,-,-,TGTGCCAGCAGTACGACAGCTAAGCAGTTCTTC,CASSTTAKQFF
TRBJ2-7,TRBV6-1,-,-,TGTGCCAGCAGTGAAAGGACAGCCTACGAGCAGTACTTC,CASSERTAYEQYF
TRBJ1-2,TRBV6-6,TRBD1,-,TGTGCCAGCAGTTACTCGACTTCAGGGGGCGGCTACACCTTC,CASSYSTSGGGYTF
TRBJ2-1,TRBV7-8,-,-,TGTGCCAGCAGCTTCAGCCCCGGGGGAACTTCCGATGAGCAGTTCTTC,CASSFSPGGTSDEQFF
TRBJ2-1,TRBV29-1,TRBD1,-,TGCAGCGGCGACAGGGTTACCTACAATGAGCAGTTCTTC,CSGDRVTYNEQFF
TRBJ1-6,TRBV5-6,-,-,TGTGCCAGCAGCGTGTACAGGGTTAATTCACCCCTCCACTTT,CASSVYRVNSPLHF
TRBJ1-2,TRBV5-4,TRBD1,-,TGTGCCAGCAGCGCCGGGACAGGGTATAGTGGCTACACCTTC,CASSAGTGYSGYTF
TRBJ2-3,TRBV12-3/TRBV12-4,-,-,TGTGCCAGCAGTTTAGAGGCTAGCCTATTTTATTTT,CASSLEASLFYF
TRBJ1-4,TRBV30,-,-,TGTGCCTGGAGTGTAGGGGCCGCTGGGGAACTGTTTTTT,CAWSVGAAGELFF
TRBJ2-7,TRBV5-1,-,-,TGCGCCAGCAGCATAGGACTTACCTACGAGCAGTACTTC,CASSIGLTYEQYF
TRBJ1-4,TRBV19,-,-,TGTGCCAGTAGTTCGGGCCAACGGGAAGATGAAAAACTGTTTTTT,CASSSGQREDEKLFF
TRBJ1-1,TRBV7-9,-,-,TGTGCCAGCAGCTGGGGGGTAGAAGCTTTCTTT,CASSWGVEAFF
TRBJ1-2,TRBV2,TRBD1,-,TGTGCCAGCAGTGTTCACAGGGGACTCTATGGCTACACCTTC,CASSVHRGLYGYTF
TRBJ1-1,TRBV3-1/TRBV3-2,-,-,TGTGCCAGCAGTCGAGACTCGAACACTGAAGCTTTCTTT,CASSRDSNTEAFF
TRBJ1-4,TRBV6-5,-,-,TGTGCCAGCAGCAACGGACAGCTAAATGAAAAACTGTTTTTT,CASSNGQLNEKLFF
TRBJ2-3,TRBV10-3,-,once,TGTGCCATCATTAGCGCGCAGTATTTT,CAIISAQYF
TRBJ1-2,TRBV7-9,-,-,TGTGCCAGCACCCCCCCTCCAACTTATGGCTACACCTTC,CASTPPPTYGYTF
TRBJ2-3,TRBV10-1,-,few,TGCGCCAGCAGTCCCACGACACACACAGATACGCAGTATTTT,CASSPTTHTDTQYF
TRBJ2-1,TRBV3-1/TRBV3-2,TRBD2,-,TGTGCCAGCAGCCAGGAGGGGACTAGCGGGAGGGCCCTTCCCAATGAGCAGTTCTTC,CASSQEGTSGRALPNEQFF
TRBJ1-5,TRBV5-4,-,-,TGTGCCAGCAGCTCCGGGTTGGACAATCAGCCCCAGCATTTT,CASSSGLDNQPQHF
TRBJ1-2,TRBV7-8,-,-,TGTGCCAGCAGCTTACACAGGGCGAACTATGGCTACACCTTC,CASSLHRANYGYTF
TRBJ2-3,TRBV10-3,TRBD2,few,TGTGCCATCAAAAATGGCAGCGGGGGAAGCACAGATACGCAGTATTTT,CAIKNGSGGSTDTQYF